The 27 T cell receptor beta chains reported below all come from one sample, sequenced in a study of blood T cell repertoires in COVID-19. Clones were read by immunoSEQ multiplex PCR, and TCRdb kept only the in-frame ones, dropping some. The sample lists under 85,000 clones, roughly 89% occurring once. The sequenced material came from peripheral blood. All receptors come from a woman aged 80 or over with active or convalescent COVID-19.

The rearrangement uses TRBV18 and TRBJ1-1, with D perhaps matching TRBD1 (6 bases). Germline V gene data show CDR1 as KGHSH and CDR2 as LQKENI. CDR3 length: 15 amino acids. V lost 3 bases and J 4 bases, leaving 15 bases between the germline ends. This CDR3 is CASSPDDRSGTEAFF. CDR3 nucleotides: TGTGCCAGCTCACCCGACGACAGGTCGGGCACTGAAGCTTTCTTT.

The chain is built from TRBV7-9 and TRBJ2-7; 7 bases are a match to TRBD1. CDR1 and CDR2 from the germline V gene are SEHNR and FQNEAQ (reference sequence). V shed 4 bases, J shed 3 bases, and the junction held 9 bases outside the gene matches. The CDR3 length is 15 residues. The CDR3 sequence: CASSSTPGQSYEQYF. As DNA, the CDR3 is TGTGCCAGCAGCTCGACCCCGGGACAGAGCTACGAGCAGTACTTC. The variable domain in full, with the rest retrieved from reference TRBV7-9 and TRBJ2-7, is DTGVSQNPRHKITKRGQNVTFRCDPISEHNRLYWYRQTLGQGPEFLTYFQNEAQLEKSRLLSDRFSAERPKGSFSTLEIQRTEQGDSAMYLCASSSTPGQSYEQYFGPGTRLTVT.

The chain employs TRBV9 and TRBJ2-7, with D tentatively TRBD2 (5 bases). V lost 0 bases to trimming and J lost 5 bases, with 12 bases between them. The germline CDR1 and CDR2 sequences are SGDLS and YYNGEE. This CDR3 is built from 14 residues. The CDR3 protein is CASSVEESRDEQYF. CDR3 sequence (DNA): TGTGCCAGCAGCGTAGAGGAGTCGAGGGACGAGCAGTACTTC.

The genes are TRBV5-6 and TRBJ1-5; tentatively, D is TRBD1 (5 bases). The germline V gene has CDR1 SGHDT and CDR2 YYEEEE. Trimming cost V 4 bases and J 2 bases, with 22 bases left between them. This CDR3 contains 18 residues. The CDR3 region has the DNA TGTGCCAGCAGCCCGTGGGAGGGACGGAATTGGGGCAATCAGCCCCAGCATTTT. Its translation is CASSPWEGRNWGNQPQHF.

This clone has only one observation. CDR3 sequence: CASTLATYNEQFF. The CDR3 bases are TGTGCCAGCACACTAGCGACCTACAATGAGCAGTTCTTC. The chain joins TRBV28 to TRBJ2-1, with TRBD2 identical over 7 bases. After removal of 7 bases from V and 2 bases from J, the junction contained 2 bases not matched to a gene. CDR1 and CDR2 from the germline V gene are MDHEN and SYDVKM. The CDR3 totals 13 residues.

DNA for the CDR3: TGTGCCAGCAGCCCGTTTCTAGCGGCCTCCTACGAGCAGTACTTC. This translates into CASSPFLAASYEQYF. This chain uses TRBV7-2 with TRBJ2-7; TRBD2 matches 7 bases. The germline V gene has CDR1 SGHTA and CDR2 FQGNSA. The V gene end was trimmed by 5 bases and the J gene end by 0 bases; junction bases not matched to a gene: 7. The CDR3 runs to 15 residues.

The chain couples TRBV7-2 to TRBJ1-1, with D possibly being TRBD1 (6 bases). Germline V CDR1 and CDR2: SGHTA, FQGNSA. The CDR3 totals 15 residues. Trimming cost V 5 bases and J 4 bases, with 17 bases left between them. The chain's CDR3 is CASSLHRVGVTEAFF. DNA for the CDR3: TGTGCCAGCAGCCTACACAGGGTTGGGGTCACTGAAGCTTTCTTT.

V and J are TRBV19 and TRBJ2-3; 7 nucleotides align to TRBD2. Germline CDR1 LNHDA, CDR2 SQIVND (reference sequence). The V segment lost 3 bases and the J segment 7 bases; nucleotides outside the gene matches: 10. CDR3 length: 15 residues. Here the CDR3 DNA reads TGTGCCAGTAGTATCCCAGGGACTAAGCCTAATACGCAGTATTTT. The encoded protein is CASSIPGTKPNTQYF. Filled out from reference TRBV19 and TRBJ2-3, the complete variable domain reads DGGITQSPKYLFRKEGQNVTLSCEQNLNHDAMYWYRQDPGQGLRLIYYSQIVNDFQKGDIAEGYSVSREKKESFPLTVTSAQKNPTAFYLCASSIPGTKPNTQYFGPGTRLTVL.

The chain joins TRBV30 to TRBJ2-1; 10 positions match TRBD1. The length of the CDR3 is 14 residues. V gave up 5 bases and J gave up 7 bases; unmatched junction bases: 8. Germline V gene data show CDR1 as GTSNPN and CDR2 as SVGIG (reference sequence). The CDR3 region is CAWAQGQGGNEQFF. The CDR3 DNA reads TGTGCCTGGGCGCAAGGACAGGGGGGAAATGAGCAGTTCTTC.

The chain employs TRBV6-5 and TRBJ1-5; D is ambiguous. Trimming pared 6 bases from V and 5 bases from J, leaving 14 bases between. Germline V gene data show CDR1 as MNHEY and CDR2 as SVGAGI. The CDR3 contains 14 residues. In DNA form, the CDR3 reads TGTGCCAGCAGACCCGGGATTATCTATCAGCCCCAGCATTTT. Protein: CASRPGIIYQPQHF.

The V and J genes are TRBV7-2 and TRBJ2-1; 7 nucleotides line up with TRBD2. CDR1 and CDR2 (germline): SGHTA, FQGNSA. After removal of 1 base from V and 8 bases from J, the junction contained 5 bases not matched to a gene. This CDR3 comprises 14 residues. Here the CDR3 DNA reads TGTGCCAGCAGCTTAGGCTTCACTAGCGATGAGCAGTTCTTC. It specifies CASSLGFTSDEQFF.

This clone was counted once. V and J are TRBV7-9 and TRBJ2-3; possibly TRBD1 for D (5 bases). V was clipped by 2 bases and J by 6 bases, with 12 bases between them. In germline, CDR1 is SEHNR, CDR2 FQNEAQ (reference sequence). This CDR3 has 14 residues. This CDR3 reads CASSLIGAGDTQYF. In nucleotides, the CDR3 is TGTGCCAGCAGCTTAATAGGGGCTGGTGATACGCAGTATTTT.

The chain combines TRBV28 with TRBJ2-1, with D hard to call. Deletions cut 4 bases from V and 3 bases from J, with 7 bases between. Germline CDR1 and CDR2: MDHEN and SYDVKM. The CDR3 extends over 13 amino acids. The CDR3 bases are TGTGCCAGCAGTTCCCCCTACTACAATGAGCAGTTCTTC. Its protein is CASSSPYYNEQFF.

The chain is built from TRBV6-5 and TRBJ1-1; 9 positions agree with TRBD1. Trimming at V came to 7 bases and at J to 10 bases, leaving 7 bases not matched to a gene. The CDR3 is 12 amino acids. Germline CDR1 reads MNHEY; CDR2 reads SVGAGI. Here the CDR3 reads CASITTGGRAFF. In DNA form, the CDR3 reads TGTGCCAGCATCACGACAGGGGGACGAGCTTTCTTT.

The chain has TRBV9 and TRBJ1-1; TRBD1 might be the D (6 bases). Trimming left V 4 bases short and J 3 bases short, with 19 bases between. The CDR3 runs 16 residues. Looked up from germline, CDR1 is SGDLS and CDR2 is YYNGEE. CDR3 protein: CASSPSQGSQYTEAFF. DNA for the CDR3: TGTGCCAGCAGCCCCTCACAGGGTAGTCAGTACACTGAAGCTTTCTTT.

This clone was recorded only once. This chain connects TRBV10-3 to TRBJ2-3; TRBD2 agrees at 10 bases. This CDR3 is built from 16 residues. Germline assignment: CDR1 ENHRY and CDR2 SYGVKD. Losses at the gene ends were 3 bases for V and 1 base for J; bases not matched to a gene: 4. CDR3 DNA: TGTGCCATCAGTGACCCAGGGACTAGCGGCACAGATACGCAGTATTTT. Translating it yields CAISDPGTSGTDTQYF.

DNA of the CDR3: TGTGCCAGCAGTCCTAAGGGGATTCGTGAGCAGTTCTTC. Protein: CASSPKGIREQFF. The chain uses TRBV28 and TRBJ2-1, with D possibly matching TRBD1 (5 bases). Germline V CDR1 and CDR2: MDHEN, SYDVKM. V lost 5 bases and J lost 9, with 14 bases in between. This CDR3 is built from 13 residues.

V usage is TRBV3-1 (or the pseudogene TRBV3-2) and J usage is TRBJ2-5, with 8 bases fitting TRBD2. From germline, CDR1 is LGHDT and CDR2 YNNKEL (reference sequence). The J segment lost 5 bases and the V segment lost 5 bases, leaving 7 bases of the junction unmatched. CDR3 length: 14 residues. CDR3 DNA: TGTGCCAGCAGCACTCGGGGGGGCGAGGAGACCCAGTACTTC. Protein sequence: CASSTRGGEETQYF.

V usage is TRBV6-5 and J usage is TRBJ1-6, with D hard to call. V was pared by 8 bases and J by 2 bases, with 13 bases between. The CDR3 has 15 amino acids. Per the germline V gene, CDR1 is MNHEY and CDR2 is SVGAGI. The CDR3 spells CASLTAVAYNSPLHF. CDR3 in DNA: TGTGCCAGCTTGACCGCGGTGGCCTATAATTCACCCCTCCACTTT.

This chain links TRBV5-1 with TRBJ2-2; TRBD1 agrees at 7 bases. This CDR3 comprises 18 residues. V gave up 4 bases and J gave up 0 bases; unmatched junction bases: 12. Germline V gives CDR1 SGHRS, CDR2 YFSETQ. The CDR3 is CASSRHLGQKSNTGELFF. The CDR3 DNA is TGCGCCAGCAGCCGCCATCTGGGACAGAAGTCGAACACCGGGGAGCTGTTTTTT.

The chain links TRBV18 to TRBJ2-3; D is possibly TRBD1 (6 bases). The ends were cut back, 2 bases at V and 1 base at J, with 7 bases in the middle. From germline, CDR1 is KGHSH and CDR2 LQKENI. The CDR3 runs 14 residues. In DNA form, the CDR3 reads TGTGCCAGCTCACCAAGGACAGGCACAGATACGCAGTATTTT. It is translated as CASSPRTGTDTQYF.

The V gene is TRBV30, the J gene TRBJ2-2; D is possibly TRBD2 (6 bases). V lost 2 bases, J lost 6 bases, and 10 bases lay in between. The CDR3 runs 13 residues. Germline V gene sequence: CDR1 GTSNPN, CDR2 SVGIG (reference sequence). CDR3 sequence reads: CAWSRGVAGELFF. The CDR3 nucleotides read TGTGCCTGGAGTCGCGGGGTTGCCGGGGAGCTGTTTTTT.

This clone showed up just a few times. The chain recombines TRBV5-6 with TRBJ1-2, with 10 bases aligning to TRBD1. CDR1 SGHDT and CDR2 YYEEEE come from the germline V gene. V gave up 6 bases and J gave up 5 bases; unmatched junction bases: 7. The CDR3 spans 14 residues. CDR3 loop: CASNVDRGKYGYTF. The CDR3 bases are TGTGCCAGCAACGTGGACAGGGGGAAATATGGCTACACCTTC.

This chain links TRBV7-2 with TRBJ2-5; 11 bases are shared with TRBD2. Trimming took 6 bases from V and 5 from J; bases not matched to a gene: 5. The germline CDR1 and CDR2 sequences are SGHTA and FQGNSA. This CDR3 region has 14 residues. The CDR3 nucleotides read TGTGCCAGCAGGGCTAGCGGGGGGCGGGAGACCCAGTACTTC. The encoded protein is CASRASGGRETQYF. Using reference TRBV7-2 and TRBJ2-5 for the parts outside the CDR3, the full variable domain is GAGVSQSPSNKVTEKGKDVELRCDPISGHTALYWYRQSLGQGLEFLIYFQGNSAPDKSGLPSDRFSAERTGGSVSTLTIQRTQQEDSAVYLCASRASGGRETQYFGPGTRLLVL.

V and J are TRBV13 and TRBJ2-1, with TRBD1 matching 9 bases. V shed 5 bases and J 2 bases; nucleotides not matched to a gene: 4. Germline-derived CDR1 and CDR2 are PRHDT and FYEKMQ (reference sequence). CDR3 length: 15 amino acids. CDR3 region: CASSNDRGTYNEQFF. The DNA of the CDR3 is TGTGCCAGCAGCAACGACAGGGGGACCTACAATGAGCAGTTCTTC.

The chain employs TRBV7-9 and TRBJ2-3; 9 bases map to TRBD1. Germline loops: CDR1 SEHNR, CDR2 FQNEAQ (reference sequence). The CDR3 loop spans 16 amino acids. The ends lost 5 bases at V and 3 bases at J; junction bases unmatched: 9. The CDR3 DNA reads TGTGCCAGCAGCACCACGGACAGGGGATGGACAGATACGCAGTATTTT. Translating it yields CASSTTDRGWTDTQYF. The complete variable domain, with remaining parts taken from reference TRBV7-9 and TRBJ2-3, reads DTGVSQNPRHKITKRGQNVTFRCDPISEHNRLYWYRQTLGQGPEFLTYFQNEAQLEKSRLLSDRFSAERPKGSFSTLEIQRTEQGDSAMYLCASSTTDRGWTDTQYFGPGTRLTVL.

DNA for the CDR3: TGTGCCAGCAGCCCGGGACAGGGGTTTCCCGGGGAGCTGTTTTTT. It codes for CASSPGQGFPGELFF. The chain joins TRBV11-2 to TRBJ2-2; 10 nucleotides line up with TRBD1. The germline V gene has CDR1 SGHAT and CDR2 FQNNGV. J gave up 6 bases and V 5 bases, and 6 bases lay outside the gene matches. The CDR3 sequence is 15 residues long.